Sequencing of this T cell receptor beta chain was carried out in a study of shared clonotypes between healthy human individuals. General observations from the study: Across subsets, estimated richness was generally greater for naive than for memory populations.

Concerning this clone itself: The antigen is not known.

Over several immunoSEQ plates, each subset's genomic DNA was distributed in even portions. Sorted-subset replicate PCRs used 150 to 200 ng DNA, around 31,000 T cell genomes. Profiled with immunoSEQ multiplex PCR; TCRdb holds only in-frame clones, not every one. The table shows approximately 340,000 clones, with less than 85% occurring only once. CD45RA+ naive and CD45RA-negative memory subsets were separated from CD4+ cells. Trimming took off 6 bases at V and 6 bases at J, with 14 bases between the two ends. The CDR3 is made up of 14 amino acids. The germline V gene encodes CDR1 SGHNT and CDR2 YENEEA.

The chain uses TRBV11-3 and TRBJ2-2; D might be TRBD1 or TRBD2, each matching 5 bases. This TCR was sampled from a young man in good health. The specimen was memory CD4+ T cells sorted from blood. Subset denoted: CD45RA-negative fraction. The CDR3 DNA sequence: TGTGCCAGCAGTAGGGACGATAGGGCCGGGGAGCTGTTTTTT. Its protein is CASSRDDRAGELFF.